A single sample gave rise to the 23 T cell receptor beta chains below, sequenced in a study of CD8+CD57+ T cells in acquired aplastic anemia. Genomic DNA constituted the template upon which TCR beta VDJ and CDR3 profiling was performed. Using its own MiXCR run on the reads, TCRdb lists one record per CDR3 protein. The table shows 150,000 to 200,000 distinct CDR3 sequences, with roughly 65% occurring only once. Patients picked for sequencing had shown CD8+CD57+ cell expansion detected by flow cytometry. The sample consisted of sorted CD4+, CD8+, or CD8+CD57+ T cells (not recorded which) from PBMCs. The receptors stem from a human donor with aplastic anemia.

J is TRBJ2-7 and V is TRBV12-3 or TRBV12-4; unclear D gene. V dropped 6 bases and J dropped 5 bases, with 11 bases sitting between them. The CDR3 is 12 residues long. The CDR3 loop is CASSPRGDEQYF. CDR3 nucleotide sequence: TGTGCCAGCAGCCCGCGTGGGGACGAGCAGTACTTC.

Ten or more counts support this clonotype. The V gene is TRBV13, the J gene TRBJ1-2; D gene ambiguous. CDR1 PRHDT and CDR2 FYEKMQ come from the germline V gene (reference sequence). V was trimmed by 0 bases and J by 3 bases, leaving 14 bases between them. The CDR3 has 16 amino acids. The CDR3 protein is CASSLGRGDGDYGYTF. DNA for the CDR3: TGTGCCAGCAGCTTAGGCCGGGGTGATGGTGACTATGGCTACACCTTC.

In nucleotides, the CDR3 is TGTGCCAGCAGTTCTTGGACAGGGGGCTCACCCCTCCACTTT. It is translated as CASSSWTGGSPLHF. The chain recombines TRBV9 with TRBJ1-6; 11 positions match TRBD1. Germline CDR1 SGDLS, CDR2 YYNGEE. CDR3 length: 14 amino acids. V gave up 5 bases and J gave up 10 bases; unmatched junction bases: 5.

The chain has TRBV12-3 or TRBV12-4 and TRBJ1-1; unclear D gene. With 5 bases removed from V and 0 bases from J, the gap between germline ends came to 7 bases. There are 13 residues in the CDR3. In DNA, the CDR3 is TGTGCCAGCAGTGGCGGGGTGAACACTGAAGCTTTCTTT. It is translated as CASSGGVNTEAFF.

The V and J genes are TRBV20-1 and TRBJ2-1; 8 bases map to TRBD1. Germline CDR1 and CDR2: DFQATT and SNEGSKA (reference sequence). The CDR3 covers 16 residues. After removal of 0 bases from V and 5 bases from J, the junction contained 9 bases not matched to a gene. The DNA for the CDR3 is TGCAGTGCTAGAGATCGCGGACAGGGAGTGGACAATGAGCAGTTCTTC. This codes for CSARDRGQGVDNEQFF.

The chain combines TRBV7-3 with TRBJ2-5; TRBD1 matches at 11 bases. The germline V gene encodes CDR1 SGHTA and CDR2 FQGTGA. The CDR3 is made up of 18 amino acids. J lost 2 bases, V lost 5 bases, and 13 bases had no gene match. CDR3 nucleotide sequence: TGTGCCAGCAGCGAGACGGGACAGGGGGGGCCTGAACAAGAGACCCAGTACTTC. It encodes CASSETGQGGPEQETQYF. Filled out from reference TRBV7-3 and TRBJ2-5, the complete variable domain reads GAGVSQTPSNKVTEKGKYVELRCDPISGHTALYWYRQSLGQGPEFLIYFQGTGAADDSGLPNDRFFAVRPEGSVSTLKIQRTERGDSAVYLCASSETGQGGPEQETQYFGPGTRLLVL.

In this sample, this clonotype turned up a few times. The chain combines TRBV7-3 with TRBJ1-1; 7 bases are a match to TRBD1. V lost 4 bases and J lost 0; bases outside the gene matches: 2. The CDR3 runs 14 residues. Germline V CDR1 and CDR2: SGHTA, FQGTGA. CDR3 sequence (DNA): TGTGCCAGCAGCTCGACAGGGATGAACACTGAAGCTTTCTTT. Translated: CASSSTGMNTEAFF.

This clonotype turned up a few times. V is TRBV4-2 and J is TRBJ2-3; D is ambiguous. Between the trimmed V and J ends, which lost 1 base and 4 bases, there was a span of 6 bases. The CDR3 contains 13 residues. CDR1 and CDR2 from the germline V gene are LGHNA and YNFKEQ. The CDR3 DNA is TGTGCCAGCAGCCAAGGGACGGCAGATACGCAGTATTTT. Amino acids: CASSQGTADTQYF.

In its sample, this clonotype was seen a few times. DNA of the CDR3: TGTGCTAGTGGTTCCCAAGGGGGCGAAAACACCGGGGAGCTGTTTTTT. It translates to CASGSQGGENTGELFF. The chain recombines TRBV12-5 with TRBJ2-2; 7 nucleotides agree with TRBD1. With V trimmed by 4 bases and J by 2 bases, 7 bases remained unmatched. The germline gives CDR1 LGHNT, CDR2 FRNRAP. This CDR3 has 16 residues.

The chain links TRBV19 to TRBJ2-6; D is unclear. The CDR3 covers 17 residues. CDR1 is LNHDA, CDR2 SQIVND, per germline (reference sequence). Trimming took 0 bases from V and 1 from J, leaving 10 bases between them. This CDR3 is CASSIDGEVSGANVLTF. The CDR3 nucleotides read TGTGCCAGTAGTATAGATGGCGAAGTGTCTGGGGCCAACGTCCTGACTTTC. The full variable domain, rest sourced from reference TRBV19 and TRBJ2-6, is DGGITQSPKYLFRKEGQNVTLSCEQNLNHDAMYWYRQDPGQGLRLIYYSQIVNDFQKGDIAEGYSVSREKKESFPLTVTSAQKNPTAFYLCASSIDGEVSGANVLTFGAGSRLTVL.

This rearrangement joins TRBV10-2 to TRBJ1-3; D is uncertain. The CDR3 sequence is 13 residues long. Looked up from germline, CDR1 is WSHSY and CDR2 is SAAADI. The V gene lost 2 bases and the J gene lost 8 bases, with 10 bases spanning the gap. CDR3 sequence (DNA): TGCGCCAGCAGTGAGCAACCGGTGGACACCATATATTTT. It is translated as CASSEQPVDTIYF.

This chain joins TRBV7-3 and TRBJ2-1, with 10 bases matching TRBD2. CDR3 length equals 16 residues. CDR1 and CDR2 (germline): SGHTA, FQGTGA. V gave up 2 bases and J gave up 0 bases; unmatched junction bases: 1. CDR3 in amino acids: CASSLGTSDSYNEQFF. CDR3 nucleotides: TGTGCCAGCAGCTTAGGGACTAGCGACTCCTACAATGAGCAGTTCTTC. Together with reference TRBV7-3 and TRBJ2-1, the CDR3 gives the full variable domain: GAGVSQTPSNKVTEKGKYVELRCDPISGHTALYWYRQSLGQGPEFLIYFQGTGAADDSGLPNDRFFAVRPEGSVSTLKIQRTERGDSAVYLCASSLGTSDSYNEQFFGPGTRLTVL.

The chain couples TRBV7-2 to TRBJ2-7; D gene unclear. This CDR3 comprises 12 residues. The ends were cut back, 4 bases at V and 0 bases at J, with 4 bases in the middle. The germline CDR1 and CDR2 sequences are SGHTA and FQGNSA. The CDR3 protein is CASSSPSYEQYF. The CDR3 region has the DNA TGTGCCAGCAGCTCTCCCTCCTACGAGCAGTACTTC.

In its sample, this clonotype was seen many times. V and J are TRBV20-1 and TRBJ2-3, with TRBD2 matching 7 bases. Germline V gene lookup returns CDR1 DFQATT and CDR2 SNEGSKA (reference sequence). Trimming at V came to 0 bases and at J to 1 base, leaving 7 bases not matched to a gene. The CDR3 has 16 residues. CDR3 bases: TGCAGTGCTAGAGATAGGGAGGGTCCCCGCACAGATACGCAGTATTTT. This translates into CSARDREGPRTDTQYF.

V is TRBV19 and J is TRBJ2-7; no clear D gene. Trimming stripped 7 bases from V and 2 bases from J, with 21 bases between. Germline lookup yields CDR1 LNHDA and CDR2 SQIVND (reference sequence). The CDR3 extends over 16 amino acids. The CDR3 sequence: CASNPSGRRTAYEQYF. CDR3 sequence (DNA): TGTGCCAGTAACCCCTCCGGACGAAGAACGGCCTACGAGCAGTACTTC.

This clonotype was picked up a small number of times. The V call is TRBV2, the J call TRBJ2-3; TRBD2 is a possible D gene (6 bases). The V and J ends lost 7 bases and 1 base respectively, with 15 bases between them. Germline V gives CDR1 SNHLY, CDR2 FYNNEI. The CDR3 covers 15 residues. CDR3 loop: CASMSRDFRTDTQYF. The CDR3 region has the DNA TGTGCCAGCATGTCTCGGGACTTCCGCACAGATACGCAGTATTTT.

The chain recombines TRBV3-2 with TRBJ2-7; the listed D gene, TRBD1, was not tested against the DNA. TRBV3-2 is classified as a pseudogene. CDR3 length: 18 amino acids. Here the CDR3 reads CASSQEDLWAGGWYEQYF. The CDR3 coding sequence is TGTGCCAGCAGCCAAGAGGACCTTTGGGCAGGGGGCTGGTACGAGCAGTACTTC.

To note about this clonotype: A clone one base away is much larger, so this may be a read error. The DNA for the CDR3 is TGTGCCAGCAGTGAATTTAGCGGGGGCACAGATACGCAGTATTTT. Protein: CASSEFSGGTDTQYF. The chain is built from TRBV2 and TRBJ2-3; 8 positions agree with TRBD2. Per the germline V gene, CDR1 is SNHLY and CDR2 is FYNNEI. The CDR3 sequence is 15 residues long. V dropped 2 bases and J dropped 1; count of bases not matched to a gene: 2.

This chain uses TRBV20-1 with TRBJ2-3; 8 bases map to TRBD1. The V segment lost 3 bases and the J segment 1 base; nucleotides outside the gene matches: 6. Germline CDR1 is DFQATT and CDR2 is SNEGSKA (reference sequence). The CDR3 is made up of 15 amino acids. CDR3 sequence: CSARDTGGRTDTQYF. In DNA form, the CDR3 reads TGCAGTGCTAGGGATACAGGGGGTCGCACAGATACGCAGTATTTT.

The chain has TRBV24-1 and TRBJ2-2; possibly TRBD1 or TRBD2 for D (5 bases each). This CDR3 has 16 amino acids. V lost 5 bases and J lost 4, with 16 bases in between. Germline V lookup: CDR1 KGHDR, CDR2 SFDVKD. CDR3 sequence (DNA): TGTGCCACCAGTGGTCCGGGACGAGGTCCCACCGGGGAGCTGTTTTTT. Translating it yields CATSGPGRGPTGELFF.

This rearrangement joins TRBV5-1 to TRBJ2-7; unclear D gene. The CDR3 is 16 amino acids. The V gene's germline CDR1 is SGHRS and CDR2 YFSETQ. Trimming removed 0 bases from V and 5 bases from J, with 18 bases in between. The CDR3 DNA reads TGCGCCAGCAGCTTGGCATGGGGTGGAAATTTGGACGAGCAGTACTTC. It translates to CASSLAWGGNLDEQYF. The whole variable domain, filled in from reference TRBV5-1 and TRBJ2-7, reads KAGVTQTPRYLIKTRGQQVTLSCSPISGHRSVSWYQQTPGQGLQFLFEYFSETQRNKGNFPGRFSGRQFSNSRSEMNVSTLELGDSALYLCASSLAWGGNLDEQYFGPGTRLTVT.

The chain is built from TRBV7-3 and TRBJ2-7, with a tentative D call TRBD1 (6 bases). Germline values: CDR1 SGHTA, CDR2 FQGTGA. V was pared by 5 bases and J by 5 bases, with 16 bases between. This CDR3 is 14 amino acids long. In nucleotides, the CDR3 is TGTGCCAGCAGCCTACAAGGGACATTACACGAGCAGTACTTC. This sequence encodes CASSLQGTLHEQYF.

The chain is built from TRBV7-9 and TRBJ2-1, with 8 bases identical to TRBD1. The CDR3 spans 17 residues. V lost 1 base and J lost 5; bases outside the gene matches: 10. Germline CDR1 reads SEHNR; CDR2 reads FQNEAQ (reference sequence). CDR3 protein: CASSLGTRAGGNNEQFF. The CDR3 DNA is TGTGCCAGCAGCTTAGGAACGCGGGCAGGGGGCAACAATGAGCAGTTCTTC.